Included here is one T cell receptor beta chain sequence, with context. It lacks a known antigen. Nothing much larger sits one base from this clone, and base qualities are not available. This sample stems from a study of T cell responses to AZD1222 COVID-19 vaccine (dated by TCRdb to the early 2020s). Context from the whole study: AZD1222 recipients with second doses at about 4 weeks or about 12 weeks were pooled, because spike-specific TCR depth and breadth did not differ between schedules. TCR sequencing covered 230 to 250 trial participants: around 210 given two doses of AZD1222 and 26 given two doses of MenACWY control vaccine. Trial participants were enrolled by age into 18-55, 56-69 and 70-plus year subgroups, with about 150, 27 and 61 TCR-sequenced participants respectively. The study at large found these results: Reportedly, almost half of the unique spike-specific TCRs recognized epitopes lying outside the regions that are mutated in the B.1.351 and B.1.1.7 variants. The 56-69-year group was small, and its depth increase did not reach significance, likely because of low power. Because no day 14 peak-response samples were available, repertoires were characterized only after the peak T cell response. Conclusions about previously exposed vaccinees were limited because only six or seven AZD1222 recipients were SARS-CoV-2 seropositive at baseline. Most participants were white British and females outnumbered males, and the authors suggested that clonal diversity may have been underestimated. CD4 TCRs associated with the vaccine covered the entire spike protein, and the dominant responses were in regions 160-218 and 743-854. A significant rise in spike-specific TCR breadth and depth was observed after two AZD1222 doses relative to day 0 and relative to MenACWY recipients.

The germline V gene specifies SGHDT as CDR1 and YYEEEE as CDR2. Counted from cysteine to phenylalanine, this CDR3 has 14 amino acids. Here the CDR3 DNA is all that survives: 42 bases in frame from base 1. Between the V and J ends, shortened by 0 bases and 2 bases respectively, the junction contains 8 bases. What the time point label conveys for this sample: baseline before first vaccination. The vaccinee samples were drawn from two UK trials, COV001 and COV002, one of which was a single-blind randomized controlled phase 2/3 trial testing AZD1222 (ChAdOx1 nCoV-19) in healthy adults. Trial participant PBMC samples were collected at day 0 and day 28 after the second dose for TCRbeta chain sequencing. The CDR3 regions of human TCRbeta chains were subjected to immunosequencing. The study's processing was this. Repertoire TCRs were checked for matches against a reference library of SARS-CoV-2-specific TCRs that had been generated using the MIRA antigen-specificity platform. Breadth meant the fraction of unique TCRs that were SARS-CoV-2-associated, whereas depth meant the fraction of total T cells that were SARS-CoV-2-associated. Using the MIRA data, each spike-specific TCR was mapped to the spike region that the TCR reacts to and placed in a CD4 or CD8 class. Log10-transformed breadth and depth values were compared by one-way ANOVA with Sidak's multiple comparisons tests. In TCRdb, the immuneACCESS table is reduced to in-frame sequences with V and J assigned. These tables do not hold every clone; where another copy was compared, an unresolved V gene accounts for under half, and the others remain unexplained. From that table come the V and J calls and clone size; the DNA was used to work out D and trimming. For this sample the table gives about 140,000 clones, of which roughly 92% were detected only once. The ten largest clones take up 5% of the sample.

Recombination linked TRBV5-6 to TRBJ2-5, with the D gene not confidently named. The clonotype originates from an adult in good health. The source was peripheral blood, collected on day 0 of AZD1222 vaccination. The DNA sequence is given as TGTGCCAGCAGCTTGGTTGGTCAGCAAGAGACCCAGTACTTC. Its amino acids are CASSLVGQQETQYF.